This entry lists 9 T cell receptor beta chains sequenced from one sample in a study of blood T cell repertoires in COVID-19. The protocol was immunoSEQ multiplex PCR, while the TCRdb copy is restricted to in-frame clones and leaves out a portion. The sample gives some 250,000 clones, roughly 86% of which show up once; over 3% is in the top ten. Sequencing was carried out using peripheral blood. These receptors originate from a woman in her 30s who had recovered from COVID-19.

The rearrangement joins TRBV19 to TRBJ1-1, with D possibly TRBD1 on 5 matching bases. The CDR3 totals 14 residues. The V end was cut by 3 bases, the J end by 0 bases, with 8 bases between. Germline-derived CDR1 and CDR2 are LNHDA and SQIVND (reference sequence). The CDR3 region has the DNA TGTGCCAGTAGTATGACAGTTATGAACACTGAAGCTTTCTTT. Its translation is CASSMTVMNTEAFF.

The chain links TRBV2 to TRBJ2-2; 12 positions agree with TRBD2. The CDR3 consists of 20 residues. Germline-derived CDR1 and CDR2 are SNHLY and FYNNEI. J lost 1 base, V lost 5 bases, and 14 bases had no gene match. The CDR3 region is CASSTSGTSGLQENTGELFF. The CDR3 DNA follows: TGTGCCAGCAGTACCTCCGGGACTAGCGGGCTCCAGGAGAACACCGGGGAGCTGTTTTTT.

The V call is TRBV5-6, the J call TRBJ2-1; 9 bases are a match to TRBD2. Germline lookup yields CDR1 SGHDT and CDR2 YYEEEE. V lost 2 bases, J lost 10 bases, and 13 bases stayed unmatched. The CDR3 loop spans 16 amino acids. The CDR3 sequence: CASSFELAGEYREQFF. The CDR3 DNA reads TGTGCCAGCAGCTTCGAGTTAGCGGGGGAGTATAGGGAGCAGTTCTTC.

The genes are TRBV10-3 and TRBJ1-1, with D maybe TRBD1 (5 bases). V shed 3 bases and J shed 1 base, with 12 bases lying between them. The germline V gene encodes CDR1 ENHRY and CDR2 SYGVKD. The CDR3 has 15 amino acids. The CDR3, as DNA: TGTGCCATCAGTGATGTTAGGGGCAAGAACACTGAAGCTTTCTTT. It specifies CAISDVRGKNTEAFF.

CDR3 nucleotides: TGTGCCAGCAGTTACTCCTCCTTGAACCCCTATTACGAGCAGTACTTC. It yields the protein CASSYSSLNPYYEQYF. The V gene is TRBV6-2 or TRBV6-3, the J gene TRBJ2-7; D gene unclear. Germline loops: CDR1 MNHEY, CDR2 SVGEGT. This CDR3 contains 16 residues. The ends were cut back, 0 bases at V and 4 bases at J, with 16 bases in the middle.

The chain recombines TRBV6-6 with TRBJ2-1; no definite D call. The CDR3 extends over 13 amino acids. Trimming left V 0 bases short and J 11 bases short, with 11 bases between. Germline CDR1 reads MNHNY; CDR2 reads SVGAGI (reference sequence). DNA for the CDR3: TGTGCCAGCAGTTACTCGAGATCATCCAAGCAGTTCTTC. Residues: CASSYSRSSKQFF.

The chain employs TRBV7-8 and TRBJ2-2; D gene uncertain. There are 15 residues in the CDR3. Per germline, CDR1 SGHVS and CDR2 FQNEAQ. The V end lost 1 base, the J end lost 6 bases, and 12 bases lay between the germline ends. The CDR3 bases are TGTGCCAGCAGCTTAGAGTTTTCGGCGGCCGGGGAGCTGTTTTTT. It yields the protein CASSLEFSAAGELFF.

The chain recombines TRBV3-1 (or the pseudogene TRBV3-2) with TRBJ2-1; 9 nucleotides agree with TRBD2. Germline CDR1 and CDR2: LGHDT and YNNKEL (reference sequence). CDR3 length: 16 amino acids. The V segment lost 0 bases and the J segment 7 bases; nucleotides outside the gene matches: 7. CDR3 protein: CASSQEGGSGGNEQFF. CDR3 nucleotide sequence: TGTGCCAGCAGCCAAGAAGGCGGTAGCGGGGGTAATGAGCAGTTCTTC.

V usage is TRBV30 and J usage is TRBJ2-3; 7 bases match TRBD2. Germline V gene lookup returns CDR1 GTSNPN and CDR2 SVGIG (reference sequence). The CDR3 loop spans 15 amino acids. The V gene end was trimmed by 3 bases and the J gene end by 0 bases; junction bases not matched to a gene: 6. The chain's CDR3 is CAWRVWGGSTDTQYF. The DNA for the CDR3 is TGTGCCTGGAGGGTCTGGGGGGGGAGCACAGATACGCAGTATTTT.